Following are 5 T cell receptor beta chains from one sample sequenced in a study of blood T cell repertoires in COVID-19. Clones were read by immunoSEQ multiplex PCR, and TCRdb kept only the in-frame ones, dropping some. The profile shows about 50,000 clones, roughly 91% of them singletons. The material sequenced was peripheral blood. The receptors were gathered from a man aged 45 to 65 with active COVID-19.

This chain joins TRBV28 and TRBJ2-5, with TRBD1 identical over 7 bases. Trimming removed 2 bases from V and 7 bases from J; junction bases left unmatched: 4. This CDR3 has 13 residues. Per the germline V gene, CDR1 is MDHEN and CDR2 is SYDVKM. In DNA form, the CDR3 reads TGTGCCAGCAGTTTAAGGGGGCGGGTGACCCAGTACTTC. This gives the protein CASSLRGRVTQYF.

CDR3: CASSSSTGTGELFF. The CDR3 DNA follows: TGTGCCAGCAGCTCGTCCACAGGGACCGGGGAGCTGTTTTTT. This chain connects TRBV7-2 to TRBJ2-2, with D possibly being TRBD1 (6 bases). The CDR3 loop spans 14 amino acids. V lost 4 bases, J lost 5 bases, and 11 bases lay in between. CDR1 is SGHTA and CDR2 is FQGNSA in the germline V gene. Combining the CDR3 with reference TRBV7-2 and TRBJ2-2 gives the whole variable domain GAGVSQSPSNKVTEKGKDVELRCDPISGHTALYWYRQSLGQGLEFLIYFQGNSAPDKSGLPSDRFSAERTGGSVSTLTIQRTQQEDSAVYLCASSSSTGTGELFFGEGSRLTVL.

This chain joins TRBV7-6 and TRBJ1-3; D possibly corresponds to TRBD1 (5 bases). Per the germline V gene, CDR1 is SGHVS and CDR2 is FNYEAQ. CDR3 length: 16 amino acids. Between the trimmed V and J ends, which lost 1 base and 0 bases, there was a span of 10 bases. CDR3 protein: CASSLVRESSGNTIYF. The CDR3 nucleotides are TGTGCCAGCAGCTTAGTCAGGGAAAGCTCTGGAAACACCATATATTTT.

The J gene is TRBJ2-1, the V gene TRBV5-1, with D maybe TRBD1 (6 bases). The CDR3 totals 14 residues. V was pared by 6 bases and J by 6 bases, with 16 bases between. Germline loops: CDR1 SGHRS, CDR2 YFSETQ. CDR3 coding DNA: TGCGCCAGCAACACTATTTCACAGGGCAATGAGCAGTTCTTC. Protein product: CASNTISQGNEQFF.

To note about this clone: A read error may account for a junction end that differs from germline. The V call is TRBV6-5, the J call TRBJ1-5; 8 bases match TRBD1. Germline CDR1 MNHEY, CDR2 SVGAGI. This CDR3 spans 13 amino acids. The CDR3 region is CAVGQGGKQPQHF. The CDR3 DNA reads TGTGCCGTAGGACAGGGAGGCAAGCAGCCCCAGCATTTT.